The 30 T cell receptor beta chains below come from one sample, sequenced in a study of shared clonotypes between healthy human individuals. Only in-frame clones appear in the TCRdb table, and some are missing; sequencing was by immunoSEQ multiplex PCR. Altogether 2 million or so clones are present, about 95% being singletons, with the ten largest covering roughly 0.13%. The sequenced sample was naive CD4+ T cells sorted from blood. Regarding subset: CD45RA+ positively selected. Receptors were obtained from a young man in good health.

The rearrangement links TRBV5-4 to TRBJ1-1, with 8 bases aligning to TRBD1. The CDR3 contains 15 residues. Losses at the gene ends were 4 bases for V and 6 bases for J; bases not matched to a gene: 11. The germline gives CDR1 SGHNT, CDR2 YYREEE (reference sequence). The CDR3 loop is CASSLTDRGLSEAFF. Written as DNA, the CDR3 is TGTGCCAGCAGCCTAACAGACAGGGGTCTCTCTGAAGCTTTCTTT.

The chain is built from TRBV30 and TRBJ1-5; no firm D call. The CDR3 has 13 residues. Trimming left V 2 bases short and J 10 bases short, with 15 bases between. The germline CDR1 and CDR2 sequences are GTSNPN and SVGIG (reference sequence). The CDR3 spells CAWSRMSTLPQHF. CDR3 DNA: TGTGCCTGGAGTAGGATGTCCACTCTTCCCCAGCATTTT.

This sequence joins TRBV28 and TRBJ1-2, with TRBD1 matching 7 bases. The CDR3 is 14 residues long. J lost 8 bases, V lost 7 bases, and 13 bases had no gene match. From germline, CDR1 is MDHEN and CDR2 SYDVKM. CDR3 loop: CASTQIGQERGYTF. CDR3 nucleotide sequence: TGTGCCAGCACCCAAATAGGACAGGAAAGAGGCTACACCTTC.

J is TRBJ2-5 and V is TRBV9; D is unclear. This CDR3 has 14 residues. V shed 3 bases and J shed 1 base, with 10 bases lying between them. The V gene's germline CDR1 is SGDLS and CDR2 YYNGEE. This CDR3 is CASSDGPSQETQYF. In DNA, the CDR3 is TGTGCCAGCAGCGATGGACCCTCCCAAGAGACCCAGTACTTC.

V gene TRBV5-1 combines with J gene TRBJ2-1; 7 bases match TRBD1. Looked up from germline, CDR1 is SGHRS and CDR2 is YFSETQ. The V segment lost 6 bases and the J segment 3 bases; nucleotides outside the gene matches: 9. CDR3 size: 15 residues. This chain's CDR3 is CASKLGDRDYNEQFF. In nucleotides, the CDR3 is TGCGCCAGCAAATTGGGGGACAGAGACTACAATGAGCAGTTCTTC.

The CDR3 region is CASMRDFQETQYF. CDR3 nucleotides: TGTGCCAGCATGCGGGACTTCCAAGAGACCCAGTACTTC. This sequence joins TRBV2 and TRBJ2-5, with D possibly TRBD2 on 6 matching bases. The V gene lost 7 bases and the J gene lost 1 base, with 10 bases spanning the gap. The CDR3 runs 13 residues. Germline loops: CDR1 SNHLY, CDR2 FYNNEI.

The chain couples TRBV18 to TRBJ2-3; possibly TRBD2 for D (6 bases). There are 14 residues in the CDR3. Germline lookup yields CDR1 KGHSH and CDR2 LQKENI. Trimming stripped 0 bases from V and 6 bases from J, with 10 bases between. CDR3 in amino acids: CASSPPSAGDTQYF. DNA of the CDR3: TGTGCCAGCTCACCACCCAGCGCGGGGGATACGCAGTATTTT.

Regarding this clone: Other DNA sequences in the sample encode the same CDR3. The chain employs TRBV19 and TRBJ2-7; D may be TRBD1 or TRBD2 (5 bases each). CDR1 is LNHDA, CDR2 SQIVND, per germline (reference sequence). The ends were cut back, 4 bases at V and 1 base at J, with 8 bases in the middle. This CDR3 has 13 residues. The CDR3 protein is CASSRDGSYEQYF. The CDR3 region has the DNA TGTGCCAGTAGTAGGGACGGATCCTACGAGCAGTACTTC.

The rearrangement links TRBV27 to TRBJ1-2; 10 bases are a match to TRBD1. Germline assignment: CDR1 MNHEY and CDR2 SMNVEV (reference sequence). The CDR3 spans 14 residues. With 0 bases clipped from V and 8 bases from J, the junction kept 3 bases outside the gene matches. The CDR3 DNA follows: TGTGCCAGCAGTTTATCCGACAGGGGGCACGGCTACACCTTC. Protein sequence: CASSLSDRGHGYTF.

The rearrangement uses TRBV25-1 and TRBJ2-5; D is undetermined. The CDR3 totals 13 residues. Germline V gives CDR1 MGHDK, CDR2 SYGVNS. Between the trimmed V and J ends, which lost 4 bases and 5 bases, there was a span of 11 bases. In nucleotides, the CDR3 is TGTGCCAGCAGTGGGACCTTAGAGGAGACCCAGTACTTC. The encoded protein is CASSGTLEETQYF.

With respect to this clone: The identical CDR3 is also encoded by other nucleotide sequences in the sample. This chain joins TRBV5-1 and TRBJ2-1; 8 bases agree with TRBD2. CDR3 length equals 15 residues. Trimming took 4 bases from V and 2 from J; bases not matched to a gene: 5. Germline loops: CDR1 SGHRS, CDR2 YFSETQ. CDR3: CASSLTGGTYNEQFF. The CDR3 bases are TGCGCCAGCAGCCTTACGGGGGGGACCTACAATGAGCAGTTCTTC.

This chain links TRBV2 with TRBJ2-7, with TRBD1 identical over 7 bases. The CDR3 is made up of 14 amino acids. J lost 1 base, V lost 6 bases, and 6 bases had no gene match. CDR1 SNHLY and CDR2 FYNNEI come from the germline V gene. Written as DNA, the CDR3 is TGTGCCAGCAGAGCGGACAGGTTGTCCTACGAGCAGTACTTC. It yields the protein CASRADRLSYEQYF.

This chain links TRBV6-6 with TRBJ1-5; maybe TRBD1 (5 bases). Germline CDR1 is MNHNY and CDR2 is SVGAGI (reference sequence). Trimming left V 0 bases short and J 7 bases short, with 10 bases between. The CDR3 runs 14 residues. CDR3 region: CASSYSMGGQPQHF. The CDR3 nucleotides read TGTGCCAGCAGTTACTCGATGGGGGGACAGCCCCAGCATTTT.

The chain joins TRBV5-1 to TRBJ1-2, with a tentative D call TRBD1 (5 bases). The CDR3 loop spans 14 amino acids. Trimming took 0 bases from V and 4 from J, leaving 10 bases between them. CDR1 and CDR2 from the germline V gene are SGHRS and YFSETQ. The CDR3 loop reads CASSLATEPYGYTF. CDR3 DNA: TGCGCCAGCAGCTTGGCGACAGAGCCCTATGGCTACACCTTC.

The chain carries TRBV2 and TRBJ2-3, with TRBD2 matching over 16 bases. The CDR3 consists of 18 residues. The germline CDR1 and CDR2 sequences are SNHLY and FYNNEI. V dropped 5 bases and J dropped 5; count of bases not matched to a gene: 10. The CDR3 DNA follows: TGTGCCAGCAGTCTTCCGGGACTAGCGGGAGGGCTGGGAGATACGCAGTATTTT. Its translation: CASSLPGLAGGLGDTQYF.

This clone was detected once. J is TRBJ1-4 and V is TRBV13; no definite D call. In germline, CDR1 is PRHDT, CDR2 FYEKMQ (reference sequence). Between the trimmed V and J ends, which lost 5 bases and 7 bases, there was a span of 17 bases. The CDR3 length is 15 residues. The chain's CDR3 is CASSAIRHSGEKLFF. CDR3 nucleotide sequence: TGTGCCAGCAGCGCAATTAGACACTCCGGTGAAAAACTGTTTTTT.

A word on this clone: A read error may produce the germline difference seen at one junction end. The V gene is TRBV7-7, the J gene TRBJ2-5, with 10 bases that match TRBD2. The germline CDR1 and CDR2 sequences are SSHAT and FNYEAQ (reference sequence). The length of the CDR3 is 16 residues. This chain's CDR3 is CASSLNLLAGPETQYF. The CDR3 DNA sequence: TGTGCTAGCAGCTTAAATTTACTAGCGGGGCCGGAGACCCAGTACTTC.

The chain employs TRBV5-4 and TRBJ1-2; 12 positions agree with TRBD1. J gave up 8 bases and V 0 bases, and 8 bases lay outside the gene matches. The V gene's germline CDR1 is SGHNT and CDR2 YYREEE (reference sequence). CDR3 length: 16 amino acids. The CDR3 loop is CASSLAWGQGAEGYTF. DNA for the CDR3: TGTGCCAGCAGCTTGGCCTGGGGACAGGGGGCAGAAGGCTACACCTTC.

This sequence joins TRBV6-6 and TRBJ1-5; D is possibly TRBD1 (5 bases). Trimming cost V 4 bases and J 3 bases, with 13 bases left between them. Germline assignment: CDR1 MNHNY and CDR2 SVGAGI (reference sequence). The CDR3 consists of 15 residues. CDR3 sequence (DNA): TGTGCCAGCAGTTCAGGGAATTGGGTCAATCAGCCCCAGCATTTT. This encodes CASSSGNWVNQPQHF.

In regard to this clone: At the DNA level, this CDR3 is encoded by other sequences in the same sample as well. This chain links TRBV30 with TRBJ2-2; D is ambiguous. V was trimmed by 3 bases and J by 6 bases, leaving 11 bases between them. Germline CDR1 and CDR2: GTSNPN and SVGIG (reference sequence). The CDR3 length is 13 residues. In DNA, the CDR3 is TGTGCCTGGAGCGTCAGAAGAGCCGGGGAGCTGTTTTTT. Protein sequence: CAWSVRRAGELFF.

This chain joins TRBV9 and TRBJ1-6, with D possibly TRBD1 on 6 matching bases. CDR1 and CDR2 from the germline V gene are SGDLS and YYNGEE. V was cut by 3 bases and J by 10 bases, with 14 bases left in between. CDR3 length equals 14 residues. The CDR3 DNA sequence: TGTGCCAGCAGCGCGGGGGGCGAGGGGTCACCCCTCCACTTT. Translating it yields CASSAGGEGSPLHF.

In the case of this clone: One end of the junction is discordant with germline, which a read error may explain. The DNA for the CDR3 is TGTGCCAGCAGCTGGTCGGGGAACACTGGAGCTTTCTTT. Its protein is CASSWSGNTGAFF. V is TRBV5-6 and J is TRBJ1-1; no firm D call. Germline CDR1 reads SGHDT; CDR2 reads YYEEEE. The CDR3 is 13 amino acids.

The V gene is TRBV6-5, the J gene TRBJ2-3, with no clear D. CDR1 is MNHEY and CDR2 is SVGAGI in the germline V gene. The CDR3 covers 15 residues. Trimming removed 3 bases at V and 6 bases at J, with 16 bases between. CDR3 protein: CASSYRRPDLDTQYF. The CDR3 bases are TGTGCCAGCAGTTATCGTCGGCCTGACTTGGATACGCAGTATTTT.

The chain links TRBV5-4 to TRBJ2-7; D perhaps matches TRBD1 (6 bases). Looked up from germline, CDR1 is SGHNT and CDR2 is YYREEE (reference sequence). V shed 7 bases and J shed 3 bases, with 14 bases lying between them. The CDR3 has 13 amino acids. The CDR3 region has the DNA TGTGCCAGCGAAGAGGACAGTCACTACGAGCAGTACTTC. Its translation is CASEEDSHYEQYF.

The chain uses TRBV27 and TRBJ1-1; no definite D call. The CDR3 runs to 15 residues. Per the germline V gene, CDR1 is MNHEY and CDR2 is SMNVEV (reference sequence). V was pared by 3 bases and J by 1 base, with 12 bases between. DNA of the CDR3: TGTGCCAGCAGTTTCCTGAACGAGGGGAACACTGAAGCTTTCTTT. This encodes CASSFLNEGNTEAFF.

On this clone: Other DNA sequences in this sample translate to the same CDR3. J is TRBJ2-5 and V is TRBV4-1; D remains unclear. The germline V gene encodes CDR1 MGHRA and CDR2 YSYEKL. The CDR3 loop spans 14 amino acids. V was trimmed by 1 base and J by 2 bases, leaving 8 bases between them. The CDR3 DNA reads as TGCGCCAGCAGCCAAGTGCCAGGACAAGAGACCCAGTACTTC. It encodes CASSQVPGQETQYF.

This chain uses TRBV4-1 with TRBJ1-1, with TRBD1 identical over 11 bases. Germline CDR1 reads MGHRA; CDR2 reads YSYEKL. The trim removed 1 base at V and 4 bases at J, leaving 5 bases unmatched. There are 16 residues in the CDR3. In nucleotides, the CDR3 is TGCGCCAGCAGCCAAGGACGGGACAGGGGGTTCACTGAAGCTTTCTTT. Translating it yields CASSQGRDRGFTEAFF.

The chain combines TRBV11-2 with TRBJ2-3; 8 bases are a match to TRBD2. The J segment lost 2 bases and the V segment lost 5 bases, leaving 9 bases of the junction unmatched. Germline CDR1 and CDR2: SGHAT and FQNNGV. The CDR3 spans 16 residues. The CDR3 protein is CASSPHSGTYTDTQYF. The CDR3 DNA is TGTGCCAGCAGCCCACATAGCGGGACATACACAGATACGCAGTATTTT.

Concerning this clone: Other DNA sequences in this sample translate to the same CDR3. This rearrangement joins TRBV7-2 to TRBJ1-1, with D hard to call. This CDR3 is built from 13 residues. Germline CDR1 is SGHTA and CDR2 is FQGNSA. The V gene lost 0 bases and the J gene lost 3 bases, with 5 bases spanning the gap. This CDR3 reads CASSLAGYTEAFF. CDR3 nucleotides: TGTGCCAGCAGCTTAGCGGGGTACACTGAAGCTTTCTTT.

This rearrangement joins TRBV6-5 to TRBJ1-2; no firm D call. Trimming took 0 bases from V and 6 from J, leaving 8 bases between them. The CDR3 runs to 13 residues. Germline values: CDR1 MNHEY, CDR2 SVGAGI. CDR3 protein: CASSYSGKDGYTF. The CDR3 DNA is TGTGCCAGCAGTTACTCGGGGAAGGATGGCTACACCTTC.